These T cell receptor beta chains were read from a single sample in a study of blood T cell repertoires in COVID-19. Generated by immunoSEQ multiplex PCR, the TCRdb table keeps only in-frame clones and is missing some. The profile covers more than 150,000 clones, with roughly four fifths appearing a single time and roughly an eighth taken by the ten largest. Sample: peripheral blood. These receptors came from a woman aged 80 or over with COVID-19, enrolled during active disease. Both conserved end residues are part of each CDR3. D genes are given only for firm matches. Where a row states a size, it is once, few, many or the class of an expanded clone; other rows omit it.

TGTGCCAGCAGCTTAGATCATGGCCAATTTGTGAACACTGAAGCTTTCTTT,CASSLDHGQFVNTEAFF,-,TRBJ1-1,-,TRBV11-3
TGTGCCAGTAGTCCCCGGACAGCGCTTTCACCCCTCCACTTT,CASSPRTALSPLHF,-,TRBJ1-6,-,TRBV19
TGCAGCGTATCGGGACTAGCGGGACCCACAGATACGCAGTATTTT,CSVSGLAGPTDTQYF,-,TRBJ2-3,TRBD2,TRBV29-1
TGCAGCGGACGGGGCGGGGGGATTCAGTACTTC,CSGRGGGIQYF,-,TRBJ2-4,TRBD2,TRBV29-1
TGTGCCAGCAGTGAACGGCAGGCGGGGCTCTATGGCTACACCTTC,CASSERQAGLYGYTF,-,TRBJ1-2,-,TRBV2
TGTGCCAGCTCCCAAGCGACGGGAAAAAAATCCTACGAGCAGTACTTC,CASSQATGKKSYEQYF,-,TRBJ2-7,-,TRBV18
TGTGCCAGCAGCCAAGAGCAGCGGAGGGGCTACACCTTC,CASSQEQRRGYTF,-,TRBJ1-2,-,TRBV3-1/TRBV3-2
TGTGCCAGCAGTCAGGACAGGGGGTCGTACAATGAGCAGTTCTTC,CASSQDRGSYNEQFF,-,TRBJ2-1,TRBD1,TRBV2
TGTGCCAGCAGCTCACTAAGGACTAGCGGGACTATCACAGATACGCAGTATTTT,CASSSLRTSGTITDTQYF,-,TRBJ2-3,TRBD2,TRBV7-9
TGTGCCAGCAGTTGGGCGGGCCCCTATAGCAATCAGCCCCAGCATTTT,CASSWAGPYSNQPQHF,-,TRBJ1-5,-,TRBV6-6
TGTGCCAGCGGAAAACAGGGGTCCTATGGCTACACCTTC,CASGKQGSYGYTF,-,TRBJ1-2,TRBD1,TRBV11-2
TGTGCCAGCAGTAGGGGGGAAGGGAACAGGGGATCAGATACGCAGTATTTT,CASSRGEGNRGSDTQYF,-,TRBJ2-3,-,TRBV9
TGTGCCAGCAGCTCGTCAGGACACTCTGGAAACACCATATATTTT,CASSSSGHSGNTIYF,-,TRBJ1-3,-,TRBV7-8
TGTGCCACAGGTAGCTCTGGAAACACCATATATTTT,CATGSSGNTIYF,-,TRBJ1-3,-,TRBV3-1/TRBV3-2
TGTGCCAGCAGCTTGGGGACTAGCTTTCCCACAGATACGCAGTATTTT,CASSLGTSFPTDTQYF,-,TRBJ2-3,TRBD2,TRBV5-5
TGTGCCAGCAGTCCGTACGGCGGGGGTGAGACTGAAGCTTTCTTT,CASSPYGGGETEAFF,-,TRBJ1-1,-,TRBV27
TGCAGTGCTAGTCATGTCAAGTCGGGGTATGGCTACACCTTC,CSASHVKSGYGYTF,-,TRBJ1-2,-,TRBV20-1
TGTGCCAGCAGTGGAGACATATTATTCTATGGCTACACCTTC,CASSGDILFYGYTF,-,TRBJ1-2,-,TRBV2
TGTGCCAGCAGGAAGGACAGCGCTAATGAAAAACTGTTTTTT,CASRKDSANEKLFF,-,TRBJ1-4,-,TRBV2
TGTGCCACCAGCAGAGATTTGACAGCTAATGAGCAGTTCTTC,CATSRDLTANEQFF,-,TRBJ2-1,-,TRBV15
TGCAGTGCTAGTTATATCCGAGGGTTGGATCTTGGTTTCGGTGAGCAGTTCTTC,CSASYIRGLDLGFGEQFF,-,TRBJ2-1,-,TRBV20-1
TGTGCCAGCAGCCCACACATGAACACTGAAGCTTTCTTT,CASSPHMNTEAFF,-,TRBJ1-1,-,TRBV7-2
TGTGCCAGCAGTTACCTGAGGGAAATCGGGGGCTACACCTTC,CASSYLREIGGYTF,-,TRBJ1-2,-,TRBV6-6
TGCAGTGCTAGTACTAAAGTGAGCAATCAGCCCCAGCATTTT,CSASTKVSNQPQHF,-,TRBJ1-5,-,TRBV20-1
TGCAGTGCTAGTAGACTCGGAGTAATTAACAATGAGCAGTTCTTC,CSASRLGVINNEQFF,-,TRBJ2-1,-,TRBV20-1
TGTGCCAGCAGTGAAAGCTTGGGCACAGATACGCAGTATTTT,CASSESLGTDTQYF,-,TRBJ2-3,-,TRBV2
TGCAGTGCTAGAATCCAGGGGCCCCAGCATTTT,CSARIQGPQHF,-,TRBJ1-5,-,TRBV20-1
TGTGCCATCAGTGACTGGACAGCTGAATCCTACAATGAGCAGTTCTTC,CAISDWTAESYNEQFF,-,TRBJ2-1,-,TRBV10-3
TGTGCCAGCTCCCGGGAGCGGCCAGTTGCAACTAATGAAAAACTGTTTTTT,CASSRERPVATNEKLFF,-,TRBJ1-4,-,TRBV18
TGTGCCATCGAAGAGATCTCTGGAAACACCATATATTTT,CAIEEISGNTIYF,once,TRBJ1-3,-,TRBV10-3
TGCGCCAGCAGCAAGGGACAGAACACCGGGGAGCTGTTTTTT,CASSKGQNTGELFF,few,TRBJ2-2,-,TRBV5-1
TGTGCCAGCAGCCAAGAAGGGGACAGGGGGAAAGGCTACACCTTC,CASSQEGDRGKGYTF,-,TRBJ1-2,TRBD1,TRBV4-2
TGTGCCAGCAGTTCTCCCGCGAGGGTCCCCAACACCGGGGAGCTGTTTTTT,CASSSPARVPNTGELFF,few,TRBJ2-2,-,TRBV27
TGTGCCAGCAGCCAATCTAGCGGGGGGGTAACCGGGGAGCTGTTTTTT,CASSQSSGGVTGELFF,-,TRBJ2-2,TRBD2,TRBV4-2
TGTGCCAGCAGCCAAAGCGGTCTCGAGCAGTACTTC,CASSQSGLEQYF,-,TRBJ2-7,-,TRBV3-1/TRBV3-2
TGTGCCAGCTCCCCAACAGGGGCGGGCTACGAGCAGTACTTC,CASSPTGAGYEQYF,-,TRBJ2-7,TRBD1,TRBV18
TGTGCCAGCAGTGCTAGCAGCCCCTACAATGAGCAGTTCTTC,CASSASSPYNEQFF,once,TRBJ2-1,-,TRBV14
TGTGCCAGCAGCGCCCCCGGTCAGCCCCAGCATTTT,CASSAPGQPQHF,-,TRBJ1-5,-,TRBV11-2
TGTGCCTGGAGTCAGGCGGCAGGGGTGGCCAAAAACATTCAGTACTTC,CAWSQAAGVAKNIQYF,-,TRBJ2-4,-,TRBV30
TGTGCCACCAGCAGAGAGACAGGAGATGGCTACACCTTC,CATSRETGDGYTF,-,TRBJ1-2,-,TRBV15
TGTGCCAGCAGTTTATCTCCGGGAGGGAACTACAATGAGCAGTTCTTC,CASSLSPGGNYNEQFF,-,TRBJ2-1,TRBD2,TRBV27
TGCAGCGTTGAGGGGGGAGTGGTTCCATACGAGCAGTACTTC,CSVEGGVVPYEQYF,-,TRBJ2-7,-,TRBV29-1
TGCGCCAGCAGCTTTCAGGATCCTTCTAGCACAGATACGCAGTATTTT,CASSFQDPSSTDTQYF,-,TRBJ2-3,-,TRBV5-1
TGTGCCAGCAGCCCTAGCTGGGTCGGCGAGCAGTACTTC,CASSPSWVGEQYF,few,TRBJ2-7,-,TRBV7-8
TGCGCCAGCAGTCAATCCTCTCAACTAGCGGGTTTTAAGGGAGAGACCCAGTACTTC,CASSQSSQLAGFKGETQYF,-,TRBJ2-5,TRBD2,TRBV23-1
TGTGCCAGCAGTTACACCGCTAGCGGGGCTGAGCAGTTCTTC,CASSYTASGAEQFF,once,TRBJ2-1,TRBD2,TRBV6-5
TGTGCCAGCAGTGCCAATGGCCGCGGGAGAGGAGATGAGCAGTTCTTC,CASSANGRGRGDEQFF,-,TRBJ2-1,TRBD2,TRBV6-4
TGTGCCAGTAGTATCGGCCAGGGTTTAGGTCAGCCCCAGCATTTT,CASSIGQGLGQPQHF,-,TRBJ1-5,-,TRBV19
TGCGCCAGCAGCTTGGGAACGGGGTTGGCTGAAAAACTGTTTTTT,CASSLGTGLAEKLFF,-,TRBJ1-4,-,TRBV5-1
TGTGCCAGCAGCCTACAAGCGGGAACTTACGAGCAGTACTTC,CASSLQAGTYEQYF,-,TRBJ2-7,TRBD2,TRBV7-2
TGTGCCATCAGTGTACAAATGAGCAATCAGCCCCAGCATTTT,CAISVQMSNQPQHF,once,TRBJ1-5,-,TRBV10-3
TGTGCCAGCAGTTTAGGGGGGAAGCCTGAAGCTTTCTTT,CASSLGGKPEAFF,-,TRBJ1-1,-,TRBV28